This T cell receptor (beta chain) was found in a study of T cell responses to AZD1222 COVID-19 vaccine. V lost 1 base and J lost 10, with 8 bases in between. The germline CDR1 and CDR2 sequences are SEHNR and FQNEAQ (reference sequence). The CDR3 has 13 residues. Only in-frame clones appear in the TCRdb table, and some are missing; sequencing was by immunoSEQ multiplex PCR. The sample holds some 150,000 clones, about 92% seen once. The receptor comes from an adult in good health. This material consisted of peripheral blood, taken on day 0 of MenACWY control vaccination. This chain connects TRBV7-9 to TRBJ1-6; the D gene is possibly TRBD1 (5 bases). The CDR3 sequence is CASSLERGSPLHF. The CDR3 region has the DNA TGTGCCAGCAGCTTAGAGAGGGGATCACCCCTCCACTTT.